A selection of T cell receptor beta chains follows, all from one sample in a study of T cells in tuberculosis. Assay: immunoSEQ multiplex PCR; the TCRdb copy retains only in-frame clones and omits some. Of about 22,000 clones listed, around 97% are singletons. Sequences were obtained from PBMCs. These receptors came from a donor between 10 and 35 years old with latent tuberculosis or without tuberculosis infection. Each CDR3 is given with its conserved first and last residue. The size entry is marked missing in some rows and otherwise reads once, few, many or a size class.

>TRBV7-2|TRBJ2-5|-
CASSFFVSGGQETQYF
>TRBV7-6|TRBJ2-2|-
CASSLLGVGGTGELFF
>TRBV6-6|TRBJ1-4|once
CASSYGSTGSEKLFF
>TRBV7-2|TRBJ1-3|-
CASSLSVNTIYF
>TRBV4-3|TRBJ1-4|-
CASSQATGGNEKLFF
>TRBV28|TRBJ1-2|-
CASSRPGYGYTF
>TRBV11-3|TRBJ2-7|-
CASSQDWGEQYF
>TRBV9|TRBJ1-2|-
CASSSSGLYYGYTF
>TRBV5-1|TRBJ2-7|-
CASSLLKFGVDEQYF
>TRBV6-5|TRBJ1-1|-
CASSPGQPSAEAFF
>TRBV28|TRBJ2-1|-
CASISTGFRDSGTHREQFF
>TRBV30|TRBJ2-7|-
CAWNTRGTYEQYF
>TRBV27|TRBJ1-2|-
CASSLEFTGGNYGYTF
>TRBV5-1|TRBJ2-3|-
CASSFSPDRGKDTQYF
>TRBV4-1|TRBJ2-2|-
CASSRPTRDTGELFF
>TRBV7-2|TRBJ2-7|-
CASSLALAGGPGYEQYF
>TRBV5-6|TRBJ1-1|-
CASRWGQGSFLNTEAFF
>TRBV2|TRBJ2-7|-
CASSSGQGVHEQYF
>TRBV4-3|TRBJ2-5|-
CASTETGQETQYF
>TRBV29-1|TRBJ2-6|-
CSSLSGANVLTF
>TRBV7-6|TRBJ2-1|-
CASSLEQGALGHEQFF
>TRBV30|TRBJ2-4|-
CAWSVRLENIQYF
>TRBV11-2|TRBJ2-1|-
CASSPTNRDTGYNEQFF
>TRBV6-4|TRBJ2-3|-
CASSSSGRPDTQYF
>TRBV19|TRBJ1-5|-
CASSIGVYSNQPQHF